This T cell receptor (beta chain) was sequenced for a study of a mutant IDH1 vaccine in newly diagnosed glioma. Study summary: Vaccination followed radiotherapy alone by 4-6 weeks, or accompanied temozolomide cycles.

The data were produced by immunoSEQ multiplex PCR, yet TCRdb's version contains in-frame clones alone and is incomplete. The sample shows more than 55,000 clones, about 81% of them seen only once. Germline CDR1 and CDR2: LNHDA and SQIVND (reference sequence). This CDR3 region has 13 residues. V lost 5 bases, J lost 3 bases, and 4 bases stayed unmatched. Time point of the sample: week 23, last vaccination. A 20-mer mutant IDH1 peptide at 300 ug was injected subcutaneously with topical imiquimod. As concerns this clone: Its target is not known.

The sequences come from PBMCs, collected from a glioma patient whose treatment included an IDH1 peptide vaccine. The sequence derives from a woman aged 40 to 55 with glioma. Some clones in this sample may be carry-over from other donors' samples. The chain combines TRBV19 with TRBJ2-7; 7 nucleotides match TRBD1. Here the CDR3 DNA reads TGTGCCAGTAGTGTTGGGACAGACTACGAGCAGTACTTC. Translated, it gives CASSVGTDYEQYF. The whole variable domain, filled in from reference TRBV19 and TRBJ2-7, reads DGGITQSPKYLFRKEGQNVTLSCEQNLNHDAMYWYRQDPGQGLRLIYYSQIVNDFQKGDIAEGYSVSREKKESFPLTVTSAQKNPTAFYLCASSVGTDYEQYFGPGTRLTVT.